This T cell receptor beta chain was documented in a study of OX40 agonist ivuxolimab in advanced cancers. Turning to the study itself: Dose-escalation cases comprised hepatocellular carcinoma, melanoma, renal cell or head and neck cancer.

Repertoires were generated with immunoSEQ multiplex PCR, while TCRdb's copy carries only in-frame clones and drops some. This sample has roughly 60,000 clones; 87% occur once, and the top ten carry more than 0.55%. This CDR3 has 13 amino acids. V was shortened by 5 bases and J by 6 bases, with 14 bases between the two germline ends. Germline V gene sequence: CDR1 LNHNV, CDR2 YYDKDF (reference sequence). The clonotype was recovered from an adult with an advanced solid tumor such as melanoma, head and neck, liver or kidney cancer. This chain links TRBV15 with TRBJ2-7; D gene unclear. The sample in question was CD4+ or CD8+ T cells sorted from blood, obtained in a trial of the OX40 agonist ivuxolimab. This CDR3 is CATSARPLGEQYF. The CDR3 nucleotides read TGTGCCACCAGCGCCAGACCCCTGGGCGAGCAGTACTTC.